The rows below give T cell receptor beta chains drawn from one sample of a study of blood T cell repertoires in COVID-19. Sequencing used immunoSEQ multiplex PCR; TCRdb keeps in-frame clones, though not all of them. The data show about 180,000 clones, approximately 88% seen once. Material: peripheral blood. The origin of the receptors is a woman aged 25 to 39 with acute or convalescent COVID-19. Both conserved end residues are part of each CDR3. The D gene is left open where the match is weak. Some rows have no size entry. The others give once, few or many, or a class for an expanded clone.

few	NA	TRBV7-2	TRBJ2-1	TGTGCCAGCAGCAGACGGGATGAGCAGTTCTTC	CASSRRDEQFF
NA	NA	TRBV28	TRBJ1-6	TGTGCCAGCAGTTTTATGGTAGGGCGGAGGTCACCCCTCCACTTT	CASSFMVGRRSPLHF
NA	TRBD1	TRBV28	TRBJ1-4	TGTGCCAGCAGTTCGAGGACAGGGGGCTGTTTTTTT	CASSSRTGGCFF
NA	TRBD1	TRBV18	TRBJ2-1	TGTGCCAGCTCACCTACAGGGGGCTCTGAGCAGTTCTTC	CASSPTGGSEQFF
few	TRBD2	TRBV5-1	TRBJ2-1	TGCGCCAGCAGCCCGGGGACTAGCGGGAGAATGATCTACAATGAGCAGTTCTTC	CASSPGTSGRMIYNEQFF
NA	TRBD1	TRBV13	TRBJ1-1	TGTGCCAGCATCTTACAGGGGATGCACACTGAAGCTTTCTTT	CASILQGMHTEAFF
NA	NA	TRBV28	TRBJ1-4	TGTGCCAGCAGTCCCCAAGGACGGGGTGAAAAACTGTTTTTT	CASSPQGRGEKLFF
NA	NA	TRBV2	TRBJ1-1	TGTGCCATAGCATCAGGGGCGCGTACTGAAGCTTTCTTT	CAIASGARTEAFF
NA	NA	TRBV4-2	TRBJ1-5	TGTGCCAGCAGCCAAGATAAGGGGCGGCGGCCCCAGCATTTT	CASSQDKGRRPQHF
NA	NA	TRBV23-1	TRBJ2-7	TGCGCCAGCAGTCAATCTCCCCTCTCAGGGCCCTACGAGCAGTACTTC	CASSQSPLSGPYEQYF
NA	NA	TRBV5-1	TRBJ2-3	TGCGCCAGCAGCTTGACACAGGGCACAGATACGCAGTATTTT	CASSLTQGTDTQYF
NA	TRBD1	TRBV14	TRBJ2-7	TGTGCCAGCAGCCCTAGACCGGGACAGGTGGTTGAGGAGCAGTACTTC	CASSPRPGQVVEEQYF
NA	NA	TRBV5-1	TRBJ1-1	TGCGCCAGCAGCTCCTCGGGTCGGAATACTGAAGCTTTCTTT	CASSSSGRNTEAFF
few	NA	TRBV4-1	TRBJ1-1	TGCGCCAGCAGCCAGGGGGCTGAGTTAAGAGAAGCTTTCTTT	CASSQGAELREAFF
NA	TRBD1	TRBV19	TRBJ1-5	TGTGCCAGTAGTGGGACAGGGGGCTTTCAGCCCCAGCATTTT	CASSGTGGFQPQHF
NA	TRBD1	TRBV2	TRBJ2-2	TGTGCCAGCAGGGACAGGGGTACACCCGGGGAGCTGTTTTTT	CASRDRGTPGELFF
NA	TRBD1	TRBV6-5	TRBJ2-5	TGTGCCAGCACGGGGACAGGGCTTCAAGAGACCCAGTACTTC	CASTGTGLQETQYF
NA	NA	TRBV15	TRBJ2-1	TGTGCCACCAGCAAAAGTAGCGAGGTCGCCGAGCAGTTCTTC	CATSKSSEVAEQFF
NA	TRBD2	TRBV27	TRBJ2-7	TGTGCCAGCATGTTCGCGGGAGGGAACGAGCAGTACTTC	CASMFAGGNEQYF
NA	TRBD1	TRBV9	TRBJ1-3	TGTGCCAGGACAGGGACTGGAAACACCATATATTTT	CARTGTGNTIYF
few	NA	TRBV5-1	TRBJ1-3	TGCGCCAGCAGCCCCCCGGGAGGGTCTGGAAACACCATATATTTT	CASSPPGGSGNTIYF
NA	NA	TRBV2	TRBJ1-2	TGTGCCAGCAGCCCATTGTTCTATGGCTACACCTTC	CASSPLFYGYTF